This TCR beta chain was observed in a study of PD-1 blockade in classical Hodgkin lymphoma. Of note for this clone: What it binds is not known.

Every patient relapsed after autologous stem cell transplantation, and brentuximab vedotin exposure varied. The CDR3 is 11 residues long. Trimming stripped 5 bases from V and 5 bases from J, with 6 bases between. Germline loops: CDR1 MNHGY, CDR2 SAAAGT. Sequencing was performed with immunoSEQ multiplex PCR; in TCRdb, only in-frame clones are kept and a portion is missing. The data show tens of thousands of clones, around nine tenths seen once. Study-level results: When set against healthy donors, newly diagnosed patients were reported to show lower baseline TCR diversity. Complete responders' baseline diversity resembled that of newly diagnosed patients. TCR diversity rose significantly by C4D1 in CD4+ but not CD8+ cells. Nothing has yet pinned down what causes the repertoire differences, possibly disease activity or prior therapy.

The sequence was collected from a human donor with classical Hodgkin lymphoma. The source was peripheral blood mononuclear cells (PBMCs), collected at baseline. This chain connects TRBV6-8 to TRBJ1-1; D not resolved. The CDR3 DNA reads TGTGCCAGCAGTCTAGGGACTGAAGCTTTCTTT. Residues: CASSLGTEAFF.